This T cell receptor beta chain stems from a study of cytomegalovirus exposure and HLA in healthy donors. Researchers ran the PCR with 60 Vbeta and 13 Jbeta primers. Measured with immunoSEQ multiplex PCR; TCRdb has only the in-frame clones, and not every one. The sample shows 120,000 or so clones, under 85% of them seen only once. The length of the CDR3 is 16 residues. Germline CDR1 SGHKS, CDR2 YYEKEE (reference sequence). Trimming took off 2 bases at V and 4 bases at J, with 15 bases between the two ends. This receptor was obtained from a man aged 18 to 35 in good health and CMV-seropositive. The chain joins TRBV5-5 to TRBJ2-2; tentatively, D is TRBD2 (6 bases). The sequencing input was PBMCs. In DNA, the CDR3 is TGTGCCAGCAGCTTCCTATCGGGAGAGCCCACCGGGGAGCTGTTTTTT. Its translation: CASSFLSGEPTGELFF.